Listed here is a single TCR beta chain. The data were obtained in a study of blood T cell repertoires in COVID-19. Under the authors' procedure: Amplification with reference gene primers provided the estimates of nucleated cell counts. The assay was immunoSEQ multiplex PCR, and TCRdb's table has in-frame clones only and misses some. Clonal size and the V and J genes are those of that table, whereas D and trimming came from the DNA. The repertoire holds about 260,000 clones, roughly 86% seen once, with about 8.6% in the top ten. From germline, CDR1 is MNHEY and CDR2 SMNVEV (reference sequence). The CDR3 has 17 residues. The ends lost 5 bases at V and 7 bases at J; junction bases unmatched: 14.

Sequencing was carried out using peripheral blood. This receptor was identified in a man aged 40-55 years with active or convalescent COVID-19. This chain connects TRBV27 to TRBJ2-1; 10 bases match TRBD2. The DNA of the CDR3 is TGTGCCAGCAGTCTCGCAGCGGGACTAGCGAACGTGAATGAGCAGTTCTTC. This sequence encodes CASSLAAGLANVNEQFF.